The 21 T cell receptor beta chains below come from one sample, sequenced in a study of regulatory T cells in long-lasting Graves disease. Specified time point: newly diagnosed GD, antithyroid drugs for less than 3 months. Isolated PBMC RNA provided the starting material for the TCR library. Relying on iRepertoire HTBI primers and Arm-PCR of CDR3 regions, the team built TCR beta libraries. Using its own MiXCR run on the multiplex PCR reads, TCRdb lists one record per CDR3 protein. The sample shows about 610,000 distinct CDR3 sequences, roughly a sixth of them seen only once. These data were also reused for a study on T cells in Graves' hyperthyroidism and ophthalmopathy.

The sequenced sample was peripheral blood mononuclear cells (PBMCs), obtained at new diagnosis, from a patient treated with antithyroid drugs. All receptors come from a man aged 18 to 30 with Graves disease.

This clonotype was recorded many times. This chain links TRBV7-2 with TRBJ2-1, with D tentatively TRBD2 (6 bases). The CDR3 has 16 residues. The V gene's germline CDR1 is SGHTA and CDR2 FQGNSA. Trimming stripped 5 bases from V and 2 bases from J, with 16 bases between. The CDR3 region has the DNA TGTGCCAGCAGCCGTCTACAACGGGGGACCTACAATGAGCAGTTCTTC. Its translation: CASSRLQRGTYNEQFF.

The chain recombines TRBV7-9 with TRBJ2-6, with D perhaps TRBD1 or TRBD2 (5 bases each). CDR1 SEHNR and CDR2 FQNEAQ come from the germline V gene (reference sequence). The CDR3 loop spans 18 amino acids. V lost 5 bases to trimming and J lost 4 bases, with 21 bases between them. The CDR3 reads CASSRDWGMREGANVLTF. CDR3 DNA sequence: TGTGCCAGCAGCCGTGACTGGGGGATGAGGGAAGGGGCCAACGTCCTGACTTTC.

The chain uses TRBV28 and TRBJ2-1, with TRBD1 matching 7 bases. Trimming removed 5 bases from V and 10 bases from J; junction bases left unmatched: 11. Germline CDR1 MDHEN, CDR2 SYDVKM. This CDR3 has 14 residues. The CDR3 DNA follows: TGTGCCAGCAGTCCCTACTTGACAGGGCTCGAGCAGTTCTTC. Translation: CASSPYLTGLEQFF.

This clonotype was recorded a few times. The V call is TRBV7-9, the J call TRBJ1-3; no clear D. Deletions cut 5 bases from V and 4 bases from J, with 15 bases between. The CDR3 extends over 15 amino acids. The germline V gene encodes CDR1 SEHNR and CDR2 FQNEAQ (reference sequence). The DNA of the CDR3 is TGTGCCAGCAGCCCACTTCCCCTCCGAGGAAACACCATATATTTT. As protein: CASSPLPLRGNTIYF.

J is TRBJ2-3 and V is TRBV6-1; no definite D call. The CDR3 has 14 residues. The V gene's germline CDR1 is MNHNS and CDR2 SASEGT. With 8 bases removed from V and 5 bases from J, the gap between germline ends came to 17 bases. This chain's CDR3 is CASYSGYIRDTQYF. In nucleotides, the CDR3 is TGTGCCAGCTACTCCGGGTATATTAGAGATACGCAGTATTTT.

A few counts support this clonotype. The CDR3 loop reads CSASGKTSGPYNEQFF. The CDR3 DNA reads as TGCAGTGCTAGCGGGAAGACTAGCGGGCCCTACAATGAGCAGTTCTTC. The rearrangement links TRBV20-1 to TRBJ2-1; 10 nucleotides match TRBD2. CDR3 length: 16 residues. Germline V gene data show CDR1 as DFQATT and CDR2 as SNEGSKA (reference sequence). With V trimmed by 3 bases and J by 2 bases, 7 bases remained unmatched.

Concerning this clonotype: This clone may be a read error of a much larger clone one base away. The CDR3 DNA follows: TGTGCCAGCAGCTTGGCAGTGGGTCTTGTAGGAGATACGCAGTATTTT. It yields the protein CASSLAVGLVGDTQYF. V is TRBV11-2 and J is TRBJ2-3; D gene unclear. Germline V gene sequence: CDR1 SGHAT, CDR2 FQNNGV. V shed 3 bases and J shed 5 bases, with 18 bases lying between them. CDR3 size: 16 residues. Using reference TRBV11-2 and TRBJ2-3 for the parts outside the CDR3, the full variable domain is EAGVAQSPRYKIIEKRQSVAFWCNPISGHATLYWYQQILGQGPKLLIQFQNNGVVDDSQLPKDRFSAERLKGVDSTLKIQPAKLEDSAVYLCASSLAVGLVGDTQYFGPGTRLTVL.

This chain joins TRBV6-5 and TRBJ2-7; D is uncertain. Germline lookup yields CDR1 MNHEY and CDR2 SVGAGI. This CDR3 has 12 residues. V gave up 0 bases and J gave up 5 bases, with 5 bases separating them. This CDR3 reads CASSYSSHEQYF. The CDR3 DNA reads TGTGCCAGCAGTTACTCGAGCCACGAGCAGTACTTC.

This clonotype has only a few counts. The rearrangement joins TRBV28 to TRBJ1-1; possible D gene TRBD1, 5 bases. CDR1 MDHEN and CDR2 SYDVKM come from the germline V gene. The CDR3 sequence is 16 residues long. The V gene lost 4 bases and the J gene lost 5 bases, with 20 bases spanning the gap. In DNA form, the CDR3 reads TGTGCCAGCAGTTCAGTTACCGGGACTCAGGAGACTGAAGCTTTCTTT. It yields the protein CASSSVTGTQETEAFF.

This clonotype was counted a few times. The chain has TRBV5-1 and TRBJ2-7; tentatively, D is TRBD1 (5 bases). V lost 6 bases and J 5 bases, leaving 15 bases between the germline ends. This CDR3 has 13 amino acids. Per germline, CDR1 SGHRS and CDR2 YFSETQ. The CDR3 coding sequence is TGCGCCAGCACGATTTCAGGGTTGGACGAGCAGTACTTC. Translating it yields CASTISGLDEQYF. Full variable domain (outside the CDR3, taken from reference TRBV5-1 and TRBJ2-7): KAGVTQTPRYLIKTRGQQVTLSCSPISGHRSVSWYQQTPGQGLQFLFEYFSETQRNKGNFPGRFSGRQFSNSRSEMNVSTLELGDSALYLCASTISGLDEQYFGPGTRLTVT.

This clonotype was observed at least ten times. This chain joins TRBV3-1 and TRBJ2-5; D call uncertain. Between the trimmed V and J ends, which lost 1 base and 1 base, there was a span of 10 bases. Germline-derived CDR1 and CDR2 are LGHDT and YNNKEL (reference sequence). The CDR3 runs 15 residues. The CDR3 coding sequence is TGTGCCAGCAGCCAAGTTCTTTACGGCCAAGAGACCCAGTACTTC. This gives the protein CASSQVLYGQETQYF.

This sequence joins TRBV2 and TRBJ2-2; 8 bases line up with TRBD1. This CDR3 region has 15 residues. V lost 6 bases and J lost 2; bases outside the gene matches: 5. Looked up from germline, CDR1 is SNHLY and CDR2 is FYNNEI. The CDR3: CASREQGVNTGELFF. The CDR3 nucleotides are TGTGCCAGCAGGGAACAGGGGGTTAACACCGGGGAGCTGTTTTTT.

This clonotype was recorded many times. The V gene is TRBV6-1, the J gene TRBJ2-7; 9 bases fit TRBD2. The J segment lost 4 bases and the V segment lost 0 bases, leaving 7 bases of the junction unmatched. The germline V gene encodes CDR1 MNHNS and CDR2 SASEGT. The CDR3 length is 16 residues. DNA for the CDR3: TGTGCCAGCAGTGAAGCGCGGCTAGCGGGACATTACGAGCAGTACTTC. Its translation is CASSEARLAGHYEQYF.

Ten or more counts support this clonotype. The chain is built from TRBV2 and TRBJ2-7, with a tentative D call TRBD1 (6 bases). The V gene's germline CDR1 is SNHLY and CDR2 FYNNEI. The CDR3 has 15 amino acids. Trimming left V 8 bases short and J 0 bases short, with 17 bases between. The CDR3 region is CASPPPGTTSYEQYF. Written as DNA, the CDR3 is TGTGCCAGCCCCCCTCCCGGGACAACCTCCTACGAGCAGTACTTC. Full variable domain (missing parts from reference TRBV2 and TRBJ2-7): EPEVTQTPSHQVTQMGQEVILRCVPISNHLYFYWYRQILGQKVEFLVSFYNNEISEKSEIFDDQFSVERPDGSNFTLKIRSTKLEDSAMYFCASPPPGTTSYEQYFGPGTRLTVT.

This clonotype was recorded many times. The chain combines TRBV20-1 with TRBJ2-7; D remains unclear. This CDR3 has 12 residues. The germline V and J ends were trimmed by 3 bases and 4 bases, with 10 bases remaining between them. From germline, CDR1 is DFQATT and CDR2 SNEGSKA (reference sequence). This CDR3 is CSASLLPYEQYF. As DNA, the CDR3 is TGCAGTGCTAGTCTCCTCCCTTACGAGCAGTACTTC.

This clonotype appeared a few times. V is TRBV10-3 and J is TRBJ1-6, with D possibly TRBD1 on 6 matching bases. Germline lookup yields CDR1 ENHRY and CDR2 SYGVKD. This CDR3 is built from 14 residues. Trimming stripped 6 bases from V and 2 bases from J, with 8 bases between. The CDR3 DNA is TGTGCCATCAGCGGGGACACCTATAATTCACCCCTCCACTTT. Encoded protein: CAISGDTYNSPLHF.

Only a few counts were recorded for this clonotype. The rearrangement joins TRBV2 to TRBJ2-5; 9 bases are a match to TRBD2. Germline trimming cut 5 bases from V and 5 bases from J; bases unmatched to any gene: 12. In germline, CDR1 is SNHLY, CDR2 FYNNEI. This CDR3 region has 16 residues. In DNA form, the CDR3 reads TGTGCCAGCAGTCCTATCGCGGGAGGGTTGTCCGAGACCCAGTACTTC. Its protein product is CASSPIAGGLSETQYF.

V is TRBV2 and J is TRBJ2-1, with TRBD2 matching 8 bases. The trim removed 7 bases at V and 6 bases at J, leaving 5 bases unmatched. Germline CDR1 and CDR2: SNHLY and FYNNEI. CDR3 length equals 13 residues. CDR3 nucleotides: TGTGCCAGCACCCTTGGACTAGCCAATGAGCAGTTCTTC. Translated: CASTLGLANEQFF.

This clonotype came up a few times. The CDR3 nucleotides read TGCGCCAGCAGCTTGGCCGGGGGGCTTGGCAAGAATACGCAGTATTTT. Its protein is CASSLAGGLGKNTQYF. The V and J genes are TRBV5-1 and TRBJ2-3; tentative D call: TRBD2 (7 bases). This CDR3 has 16 residues. CDR1 SGHRS and CDR2 YFSETQ come from the germline V gene. V shed 0 bases and J shed 7 bases, with 18 bases lying between them.

There are many counts of this clonotype. V usage is TRBV10-3 and J usage is TRBJ1-6, with unresolved D. CDR1 ENHRY and CDR2 SYGVKD come from the germline V gene. This CDR3 comprises 14 residues. V was trimmed by 6 bases and J by 5 bases, leaving 11 bases between them. CDR3 amino acids: CAISPDGDNSPLHF. The CDR3 coding sequence is TGTGCCATCAGCCCGGACGGGGATAATTCACCCCTCCACTTT.

This clonotype showed up many times. This chain links TRBV7-9 with TRBJ2-3, with 10 bases matching TRBD2. V was clipped by 4 bases and J by 3 bases; unmatched bases: 7. Germline values: CDR1 SEHNR, CDR2 FQNEAQ (reference sequence). This CDR3 has 16 residues. The CDR3 nucleotides read TGTGCCAGCAGCTCACCAGCGGGAGGGAGTACAGATACGCAGTATTTT. Protein sequence: CASSSPAGGSTDTQYF.